The rows below give T cell receptor beta chains drawn from one sample of a study of Ad26.COV2.S vaccination and SARS-CoV-2 variants. Sequencing used immunoSEQ multiplex PCR; TCRdb keeps in-frame clones, though not all of them. The sample consists of about 350,000 clones, around 83% of them appearing once. Here the sequenced sample was peripheral blood, taken in a trial of Ad26.COV2.S vaccine versus placebo. The receptors come from a person between 18 and 65 years old who received the Ad26.COV2.S COVID-19 vaccine or a placebo. The CDR3 runs from the conserved cysteine through the conserved F or W. The order of the fields is J gene, V gene, clone size, D gene, CDR3 DNA, CDR3 protein. The D gene is left open where the match is weak. Some rows have no size entry. The others give once, few or many, or a class for an expanded clone.

TRBJ2-4 TRBV7-9 . . TGTGCCAGCAGCCCCCAAATTGTAGCCAAAAACATTCAGTACTTC CASSPQIVAKNIQYF
TRBJ2-7 TRBV28 . TRBD2 TGTGCCAGCAGTTTATCCCCTAGCGGGGAAGCCTACGAGCAGTACTTC CASSLSPSGEAYEQYF
TRBJ1-6 TRBV14 . TRBD1 TGTGCCAGCAGCCAAGATGCGACAGGGCCTAATTCACCCCTCCACTTT CASSQDATGPNSPLHF
TRBJ2-3 TRBV5-8 . . TGTGCCAGCAGCCATCATAGCACAGATACGCAGTATTTT CASSHHSTDTQYF
TRBJ1-1 TRBV12-5 . . TGTGCTAGTGGTTTGTTTGAGAACACTGAAGCTTTCTTT CASGLFENTEAFF
TRBJ2-7 TRBV18 . . TGTGCCAGCTCACCACTTGCGGGAGTGGGGGCCGAGCAGTACTTC CASSPLAGVGAEQYF
TRBJ2-1 TRBV2 . TRBD2 TGTGCCAGCAGTGAGTCTCGGCGGGAGGCCACCTACAATGAGCAGTTCTTC CASSESRREATYNEQFF
TRBJ2-7 TRBV2 few . TGTGCCAGCAGTGTTCTACAGACCTACGAGCAGTACTTC CASSVLQTYEQYF
TRBJ2-2 TRBV9 few . TGTGCCAGCAGGGGGGGAAGGACTGAGTTGACCGGGGAGCTGTTTTTT CASRGGRTELTGELFF
TRBJ2-1 TRBV7-9 . TRBD2 TGTGCCAGCAGCTTAGCCGGACTAGCGGGAGGCGATGAGCAGTTCTTC CASSLAGLAGGDEQFF
TRBJ1-2 TRBV27 . TRBD1 TGTGCCAGCAGTTCCGCTCCCGTTAGGGGGCGAGGCTATGGCTACACCTTC CASSSAPVRGRGYGYTF
TRBJ1-1 TRBV9 few . TGTGCCAGCAGCGTGACGTTTAACACTGAAGCTTTCTTT CASSVTFNTEAFF
TRBJ2-7 TRBV7-2 . TRBD1 TGTGCCAGCAGCTTATCGACAGGGGCCCACGAGCAGTACTTC CASSLSTGAHEQYF
TRBJ2-7 TRBV28 once . TGTGCCAGCAGTCGATACAGGGTCCGCGAGCAGTACTTC CASSRYRVREQYF
TRBJ1-4 TRBV2 . . TGTGCCAGTTCCGGGCCCAGGGCTAATGAAAAACTGTTTTTT CASSGPRANEKLFF
TRBJ2-5 TRBV27 . . TGTGCCAGCAGTTTATACCGGGCGCAGACCCAGTACTTC CASSLYRAQTQYF
TRBJ1-1 TRBV7-4 . . TGTGCCAGCAGCTTACGTGCCCGAGGGCGAAATGAAGCTTTCTTT CASSLRARGRNEAFF
TRBJ1-5 TRBV27 . . TGTGCCAGCAAAACCAGGGATAGCAATCAGCCCCAGCATTTT CASKTRDSNQPQHF
TRBJ1-3 TRBV3-1/TRBV3-2 . TRBD1 TGTGCCAGCAGCCAGCTCAGGGGGCCAGGAAACACCATATATTTT CASSQLRGPGNTIYF
TRBJ1-5 TRBV19 . . TGTGCCAGCGGGGGGGGGCAGCCCCAGCATTTT CASGGGQPQHF
TRBJ2-7 TRBV28 . TRBD1 TGTGCCAGCAGCCCCCGGGACAGGGTGTCCCACGAGCAGTACTTC CASSPRDRVSHEQYF
TRBJ2-5 TRBV11-3 once . TGTGCCAGCAGCTTAAGGGGGAAAGAGACCCAGTACTTC CASSLRGKETQYF
TRBJ1-1 TRBV28 . . TGTGCCAGCAGTTTAAGACACACTGAAGCTTTCTTT CASSLRHTEAFF
TRBJ2-1 TRBV2 . . TGTGCCAGCAGTGAAAGGCTGGATCTCTCTAGTGAGCAGTTCTTC CASSERLDLSSEQFF
TRBJ2-1 TRBV19 . . TGTGCCAGTAGTATCCGGGGGCGCTACAATGAGCAGTTCTTC CASSIRGRYNEQFF
TRBJ1-1 TRBV18 . . TGTGCCAGCTCGGAACAACAGGGATTCCAGAGTACTGAAGCTTTCTTT CASSEQQGFQSTEAFF
TRBJ2-7 TRBV7-2 . . TGTGCCAGCAGCTTAGCCCTCGGAGGGAGTGGTTCCTCCTACGAGCAGTACTTC CASSLALGGSGSSYEQYF
TRBJ2-1 TRBV7-2 . TRBD2 TGTGCCAGCAGCTTAACCCCCCTCCTAGCGGGGGGTCCCAATGAGCAGTTCTTC CASSLTPLLAGGPNEQFF
TRBJ1-2 TRBV6-5 . . TGTGCCAGCAGCAGGGTCGACTATGGCTACACCTTC CASSRVDYGYTF
TRBJ2-5 TRBV29-1 . TRBD2 TGCAGCGTCCGTCTGACTAGCGGGGAGACCCAGTACTTC CSVRLTSGETQYF
TRBJ1-5 TRBV18 . . TGTGCCAGCTCAGGCTTCAGGGCGCCAAGCAATCAGCCCCAGCATTTT CASSGFRAPSNQPQHF
TRBJ1-1 TRBV11-2 . . TGTGCCAGCAGGCGGTTGCAGGGTCGGAACACTGAAGCTTTCTTT CASRRLQGRNTEAFF
TRBJ1-4 TRBV12-5 . . TGTGCTAGTGGTTTGACAGGGACTAATGAAAAACTGTTTTTT CASGLTGTNEKLFF
TRBJ2-3 TRBV6-1 . TRBD2 TGTGCCAGCAGTGAAGCGCTAGCGGGAGGCCCAGATACGCAGTATTTT CASSEALAGGPDTQYF
TRBJ2-1 TRBV7-9 . . TGTGCCAGCAGCGAGAGGGGAAGCTCCTACAATGAGCAGTTCTTC CASSERGSSYNEQFF
TRBJ2-5 TRBV19 . TRBD2 TGTGCCAGTAGTATAGACCTAGCGGGGTGGAAGACCCAGTACTTC CASSIDLAGWKTQYF
TRBJ2-5 TRBV7-7 . TRBD2 TGTGCTAGCAGCTTTGGGGGGGAAGAGACCCAGTACTTC CASSFGGEETQYF
TRBJ1-5 TRBV7-2 . . TGTGCCAGCAGCCGGGGTGTCGATCAGCCCCAGCATTTT CASSRGVDQPQHF
TRBJ2-7 TRBV29-1 . TRBD1 TGCAGCGTCCTCGCCCCCGGGACAGGCCTTTACGAGCAGTACTTC CSVLAPGTGLYEQYF
TRBJ2-5 TRBV5-1 . TRBD2 TGCGCCAGCAGCCTCGTCATAGCGGGAGGGGGACAAGAGACCCAGTACTTC CASSLVIAGGGQETQYF